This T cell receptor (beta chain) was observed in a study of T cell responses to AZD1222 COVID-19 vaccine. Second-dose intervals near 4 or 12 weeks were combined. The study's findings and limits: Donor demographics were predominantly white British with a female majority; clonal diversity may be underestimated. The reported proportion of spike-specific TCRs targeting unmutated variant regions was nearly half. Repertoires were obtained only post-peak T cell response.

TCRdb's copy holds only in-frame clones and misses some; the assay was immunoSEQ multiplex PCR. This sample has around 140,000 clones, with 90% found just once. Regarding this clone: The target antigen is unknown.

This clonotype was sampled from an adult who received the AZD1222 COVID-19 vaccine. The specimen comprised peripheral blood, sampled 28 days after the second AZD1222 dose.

The CDR3 spells CAWRVGNSGNTIYF. Here the CDR3 DNA reads TGTGCCTGGAGGGTGGGTAACTCTGGAAACACCATATATTTT. The rearrangement joins TRBV30 to TRBJ1-3, with no clear D. Germline V CDR1 and CDR2: GTSNPN, SVGIG (reference sequence). The CDR3 has 14 amino acids. The germline V and J ends were trimmed by 3 bases and 0 bases, with 9 bases remaining between them.